These T cell receptor beta chains were read from a single sample in a study of T-cell reconstitution after alpha-beta-depleted transplantation in children. TCRdb re-called the PCR reads with MiXCR, one entry per CDR3 protein. Of 140,000 or so distinct CDR3 sequences listed, 8% to 10% were seen once; the top ten hold 15% to 20%. The sequencing used PBMCs, mostly from graft donor cells, collected 180 days after TCRalphabeta/CD19-depleted stem cell transplant. The receptors were gathered from a female patient aged 2-10 years who had a stem cell transplant for congenital amegakaryocytic thrombocytopenia, so the T cells may come from the graft donor. CDR3s include the opening cysteine and the closing phenylalanine or tryptophan. D genes are given only for firm matches. Rows may omit the clone size; those that give it use once, few, many or a size class.

clone_size,d_call,v_call,j_call,cdr3_aa,cdr3_nt
many,.,TRBV29-1,TRBJ1-3,CSVVGAGNTIYF,TGCAGCGTCGTGGGAGCAGGAAACACCATATATTTT
many,.,TRBV7-2,TRBJ2-7,CASSLSRGASYEQYF,TGTGCCAGCAGCTTAAGCAGGGGGGCCTCCTACGAGCAGTACTTC
many,.,TRBV7-8,TRBJ2-2,CASRSIGVNTGELFF,TGTGCCAGCAGATCCATTGGGGTGAACACCGGGGAGCTGTTTTTT
many,.,TRBV5-1,TRBJ2-7,CASSLSLDSMQYF,TGCGCCAGCAGCTTGTCTTTGGATTCGATGCAGTACTTC
few,.,TRBV12-3/TRBV12-4,TRBJ2-3,CASSFVVRAGPDTQYF,TGTGCCAGCAGTTTCGTCGTTCGGGCAGGGCCAGATACGCAGTATTTT
many,TRBD2,TRBV5-1,TRBJ2-7,CASSVSGTRLGIYEQYF,TGCGCCAGCAGCGTATCCGGGACTAGACTAGGAATCTACGAGCAGTACTTC
many,.,TRBV20-1,TRBJ2-7,CSAKSGIYEQYF,TGCAGTGCTAAATCGGGGATTTACGAGCAGTACTTC
many,.,TRBV7-8,TRBJ2-2,CASKTSNTGELFF,TGTGCCAGCAAAACCTCGAACACCGGGGAGCTGTTTTTT
many,.,TRBV6-5,TRBJ2-7,CASSYSPGASYEQYF,TGTGCCAGCAGTTACTCGCCTGGGGCCTCCTACGAGCAGTACTTC
many,.,TRBV28,TRBJ1-1,CAVEVRAAGLAFF,TGTGCCGTCGAAGTAAGGGCAGCCGGTCTGGCTTTCTTT
many,.,TRBV20-1,TRBJ2-1,CSANPWAAEEYNEQFF,TGCAGTGCTAACCCTTGGGCAGCAGAGGAATACAATGAGCAGTTCTTC
few,.,TRBV11-3,TRBJ2-7,CASSLGGPKSYEQYF,TGTGCCAGCAGCTTGGGCGGGCCGAAGTCCTACGAGCAGTACTTC
.,.,TRBV13,TRBJ2-1,CAIRPGLGCNEQFF,TGTGCCATCCGCCCAGGCCTAGGCTGCAATGAGCAGTTCTTC
.,.,TRBV5-6,TRBJ2-7,CASSFGVRKAGYEQYF,TGTGCCAGCAGCTTCGGGGTCAGAAAGGCGGGCTACGAGCAGTACTTC
many,TRBD2,TRBV24-1,TRBJ2-3,CATSDNTGTSGTDTQYF,TGTGCCACCAGTGATAACACCGGGACTAGCGGCACAGATACGCAGTATTTT
.,TRBD2,TRBV4-2,TRBJ2-5,CASSQGRTSGPQETQYF,TGTGCCAGCAGCCAAGGCCGGACTAGCGGGCCCCAAGAGACCCAGTACTTC
many,TRBD2,TRBV5-1,TRBJ2-5,CASSRGLAKQETQYF,TGCGCCAGCAGCAGGGGACTAGCAAAACAAGAGACCCAGTACTTC
.,TRBD2,TRBV12-3/TRBV12-4,TRBJ2-2,CASSWASGLGELFF,TGTGCCAGCAGTTGGGCTAGCGGGTTGGGGGAGCTGTTTTTT
few,.,TRBV29-1,TRBJ2-1,CSVGGALSKYNEQFF,TGCAGCGTTGGGGGGGCTCTTAGTAAGTACAATGAGCAGTTCTTC
many,.,TRBV6-5,TRBJ2-4,CASSYSAGPNIQYF,TGTGCCAGCAGTTACTCGGCGGGACCCAACATTCAGTACTTC
many,TRBD2,TRBV20-1,TRBJ2-7,CSALSGRAYEQYF,TGCAGTGCATTAAGCGGGAGAGCCTACGAGCAGTACTTC
many,.,TRBV20-1,TRBJ2-3,CSATRGPLAPRGDTQYF,TGCAGTGCCACTAGAGGTCCCCTGGCCCCAAGAGGAGATACGCAGTATTTT
.,.,TRBV5-5,TRBJ2-5,CASSLEGYRRETQYF,TGTGCCAGCAGCTTGGAGGGATATAGGCGGGAGACCCAGTACTTC
.,.,TRBV5-1,TRBJ2-1,CASSFNVPNLYNEQFF,TGCGCCAGCAGCTTTAATGTCCCTAACCTATACAATGAGCAGTTCTTC
many,.,TRBV12-3/TRBV12-4,TRBJ2-5,CASSFAGTSQETQYF,TGTGCCAGCAGTTTTGCCGGGACATCCCAAGAGACCCAGTACTTC
few,TRBD2,TRBV5-4,TRBJ2-5,CASSSMTSGSRETQYF,TGTGCCAGCAGCTCGATGACTAGCGGGAGCAGGGAGACCCAGTACTTC
many,.,TRBV12-3/TRBV12-4,TRBJ2-6,CASLKGRPGANVLTF,TGTGCCAGCCTGAAAGGACGCCCTGGGGCCAACGTCCTGACTTTC
.,TRBD2,TRBV12-3/TRBV12-4,TRBJ2-2,CASSLSGLGLSGELFF,TGTGCCAGCAGTTTATCCGGACTAGGGCTCTCCGGGGAGCTGTTTTTT
many,TRBD1,TRBV29-1,TRBJ1-2,CSGLTGQNYGYTF,TGCAGCGGTCTTACGGGACAGAACTATGGCTACACCTTC
many,.,TRBV30,TRBJ2-7,CAWSVRWTSYEQYF,TGTGCCTGGAGTGTACGCTGGACCTCCTACGAGCAGTACTTC
many,.,TRBV4-2,TRBJ2-7,CASSQVRRRYEQYF,TGTGCCAGCAGCCAAGTTCGACGCCGCTACGAGCAGTACTTC
.,.,TRBV20-1,TRBJ1-3,CSARGSRPGNTIYF,TGCAGTGCTAGAGGGTCGCGGCCCGGAAACACCATATATTTT
.,.,TRBV24-1,TRBJ1-5,CATSEGNQPQHF,TGTGCCACCAGTGAGGGTAATCAGCCCCAGCATTTT
many,TRBD1,TRBV10-3,TRBJ2-3,CAISVPGQGLEDTQYF,TGTGCCATCAGTGTCCCTGGACAGGGGCTGGAAGATACGCAGTATTTT
many,TRBD1,TRBV28,TRBJ2-7,CASTTGDSPYEQYF,TGTGCCAGCACGACAGGGGACTCTCCCTACGAGCAGTACTTC
.,TRBD1,TRBV2,TRBJ2-5,CASDRAQETQYF,TGTGCCAGCGACAGGGCCCAAGAGACCCAGTACTTC
many,.,TRBV25-1,TRBJ2-7,CASSVPLGQGLGYEQYF,TGTGCCAGCAGTGTTCCTCTAGGGCAGGGCCTTGGCTACGAGCAGTACTTC
many,TRBD1,TRBV30,TRBJ1-6,CAAYRGANSPLHF,TGTGCCGCCTACAGGGGGGCCAATTCACCCCTCCACTTT
many,.,TRBV5-1,TRBJ1-1,CASTSDSLGTEAFF,TGCGCCAGCACCTCCGACAGCTTGGGCACTGAAGCTTTCTTT
few,TRBD2,TRBV5-1,TRBJ2-5,CASSLGLAGGKETQYF,TGCGCCAGCAGCTTGGGACTAGCGGGAGGGAAAGAGACCCAGTACTTC
.,.,TRBV15,TRBJ2-2,CATSRGALTGELFF,TGTGCCACCAGCCGGGGGGCCCTCACCGGGGAGCTGTTTTTT
many,TRBD2,TRBV20-1,TRBJ2-3,CSASYFLGLAEGTDTQYF,TGCAGTGCTAGTTATTTTTTGGGTCTAGCGGAGGGGACAGATACGCAGTATTTT
few,.,TRBV10-3,TRBJ2-3,CAISEVSGDSGQYF,TGTGCCATCAGTGAGGTTTCGGGGGACTCTGGGCAGTATTTT
many,.,TRBV28,TRBJ1-3,CASSLVGSRNTIYF,TGTGCCAGCAGTTTAGTTGGCTCTCGAAACACCATATATTTT
few,TRBD1,TRBV20-1,TRBJ1-5,CSARGGTGGNQPQHF,TGCAGTGCTAGAGGTGGGACAGGGGGCAATCAGCCCCAGCATTTT
.,.,TRBV7-9,TRBJ2-3,CASNLGNADTQYF,TGTGCCAGCAACTTGGGGAACGCAGATACTCAGTATTTT
many,TRBD2,TRBV5-1,TRBJ2-1,CASSSSSGGPNEQFF,TGCGCCAGCAGCTCATCTAGCGGGGGCCCCAATGAGCAGTTCTTC
many,TRBD2,TRBV20-1,TRBJ2-1,CSAVTSGSNEQFF,TGCAGCGCAGTCACTAGCGGGAGTAATGAGCAGTTCTTC
many,TRBD1,TRBV10-3,TRBJ1-5,CATGTAPQPQHF,TGTGCCACCGGGACAGCCCCGCAGCCCCAGCATTTT
few,TRBD2,TRBV28,TRBJ2-3,CASSFFSPRTSGRADTQYF,TGTGCCAGCAGTTTTTTCTCCCCTAGGACTAGCGGGAGGGCAGATACGCAGTATTTT
many,.,TRBV12-3/TRBV12-4,TRBJ2-5,CASSPGPRVETQYF,TGTGCCAGCAGCCCCGGGCCCCGGGTAGAGACCCAGTACTTC
.,.,TRBV20-1,TRBJ1-5,CSARTGGGNQPQHF,TGCAGTGCTAGAACGGGGGGCGGCAATCAGCCCCAGCATTTT
many,TRBD2,TRBV20-1,TRBJ2-1,CSARSGGIYEQFF,TGCAGTGCTAGGAGCGGGGGGATTTATGAGCAGTTCTTC
many,.,TRBV3-1,TRBJ2-5,CASSQDRSGAATTQYF,TGTGCCAGCAGCCAAGATCGGTCGGGGGCCGCTACGACCCAGTACTTC